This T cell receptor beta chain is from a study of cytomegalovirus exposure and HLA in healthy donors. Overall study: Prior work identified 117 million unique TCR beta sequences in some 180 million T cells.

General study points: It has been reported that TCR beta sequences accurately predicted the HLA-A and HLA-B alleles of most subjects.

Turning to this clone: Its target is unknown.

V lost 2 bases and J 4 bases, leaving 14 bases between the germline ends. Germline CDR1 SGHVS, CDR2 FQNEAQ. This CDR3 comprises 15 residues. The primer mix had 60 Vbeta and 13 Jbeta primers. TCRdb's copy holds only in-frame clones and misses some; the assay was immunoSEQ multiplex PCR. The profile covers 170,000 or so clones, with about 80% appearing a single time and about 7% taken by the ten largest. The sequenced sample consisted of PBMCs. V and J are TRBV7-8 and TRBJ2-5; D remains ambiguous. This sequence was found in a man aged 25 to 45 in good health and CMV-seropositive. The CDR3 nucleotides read TGTGCCAGCAGCTTATCCCCCACCTCGGGAGAGACCCAGTACTTC. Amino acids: CASSLSPTSGETQYF.